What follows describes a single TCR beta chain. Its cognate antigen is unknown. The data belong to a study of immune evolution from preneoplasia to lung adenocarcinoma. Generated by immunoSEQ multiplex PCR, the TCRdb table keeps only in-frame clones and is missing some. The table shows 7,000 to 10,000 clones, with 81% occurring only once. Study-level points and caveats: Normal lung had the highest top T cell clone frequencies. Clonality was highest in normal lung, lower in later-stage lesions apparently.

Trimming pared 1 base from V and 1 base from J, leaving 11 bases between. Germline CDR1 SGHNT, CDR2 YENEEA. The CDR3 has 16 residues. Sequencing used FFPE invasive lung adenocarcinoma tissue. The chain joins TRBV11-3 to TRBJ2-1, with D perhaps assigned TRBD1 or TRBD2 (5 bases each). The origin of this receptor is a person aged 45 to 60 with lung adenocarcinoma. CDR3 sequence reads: CASSLAGTGSYNEQFF. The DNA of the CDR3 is TGTGCCAGCAGCTTAGCAGGGACCGGGTCCTACAATGAGCAGTTCTTC.